The table lists the clone carrying this TCR beta chain with a few counts. This entry comes from a study of patients and donors after allogeneic stem cell transplantation. TCRdb used MiXCR to reprocess the RT-PCR reads, holding one entry per CDR3 protein. The top ten clones hold roughly 6% of a sample with 800,000 to 1,000,000 distinct CDR3 sequences, roughly 18% of them seen once. Germline V CDR1 and CDR2: SGHRS, YFSETQ. Trimming took 1 base from V and 5 from J; bases not matched to a gene: 3. CDR3 length equals 14 residues. Sample: blood, either unsorted or a sorted T cell fraction (not recorded which). This TCR came from a human donor who was either an allogeneic HSCT recipient or a stem cell or donor lymphocyte infusion donor (not recorded which). It is not recorded whose cells these are; they may come from a transplant donor. The J gene is TRBJ2-7, the V gene TRBV5-1; 10 bases are shared with TRBD1. The CDR3 loop reads CASSLWTGGNEQYF. Written as DNA, the CDR3 is TGCGCCAGCAGCTTGTGGACAGGGGGAAACGAGCAGTACTTC.